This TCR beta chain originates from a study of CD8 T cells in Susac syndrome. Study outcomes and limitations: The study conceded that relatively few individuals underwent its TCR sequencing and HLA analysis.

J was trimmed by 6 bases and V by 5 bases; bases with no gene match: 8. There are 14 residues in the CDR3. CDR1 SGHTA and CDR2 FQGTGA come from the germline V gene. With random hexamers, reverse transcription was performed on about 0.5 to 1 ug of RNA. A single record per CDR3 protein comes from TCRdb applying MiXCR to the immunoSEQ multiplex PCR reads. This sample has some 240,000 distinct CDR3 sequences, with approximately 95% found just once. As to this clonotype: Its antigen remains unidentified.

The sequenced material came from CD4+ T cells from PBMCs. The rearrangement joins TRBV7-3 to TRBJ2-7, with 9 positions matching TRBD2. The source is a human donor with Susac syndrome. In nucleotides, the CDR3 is TGTGCCAGCAGCCCCACGGGACTAGCAGGCGAGCAGTACTTC. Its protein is CASSPTGLAGEQYF.